This T cell receptor (beta chain) was profiled in a study of T-cell memory formation after mild COVID-19. Study-wide results and limits: Memory cells collected pre-infection included some clones that later responded, suggesting cross-reactive memory joined.

Germline CDR1 and CDR2: LNHNV and YYDKDF (reference sequence). The germline V and J ends were trimmed by 0 bases and 1 base, with 9 bases remaining between them. The CDR3 has 15 residues. TCR alpha and TCR beta cDNA libraries with sample barcodes and UMIs came from 5'RACE using constant-segment primers. Via MiXCR, TCRdb re-called the 5' RACE reads, giving one row per CDR3 protein. The table shows fewer than 700,000 distinct CDR3 sequences, with over 15% occurring only once. This clonotype was seen only a few times. The antigen remains unidentified. The TCR originated in an adult woman who had mild COVID-19 (a few samples of this study predate the infection). Cell type and time point are not known. This rearrangement joins TRBV15 to TRBJ1-2, with D uncertain. Sequenced sample: PBMCs or a T cell subset sorted from them (not recorded which). The CDR3 DNA follows: TGTGCCACCAGCAGAGAGGCAGGAAGTAACTATGGCTACACCTTC. Protein product: CATSREAGSNYGYTF.